This T cell receptor (beta chain) was observed in a study of blood T cell repertoires in COVID-19. Study-level information: Whether acute or convalescent, the COVID-19 samples came from the United States, Italy and Spain. PBMCs, B-cell-depleted T cells, or T cells were the source of the cDNA or gDNA that made up the material.

Original handling: Reference gene primer amplification yielded estimated nucleated cell counts. Sequencing used immunoSEQ multiplex PCR; TCRdb keeps in-frame clones, though not all of them. Clonal size and the V and J genes are those of that table, whereas D and trimming came from the DNA. This table holds about 130,000 clones, around 89% found once. This CDR3 is 14 amino acids long. The germline V and J ends were trimmed by 5 bases and 5 bases, with 13 bases remaining between them. Germline CDR1 and CDR2: LNHDA and SQIVND (reference sequence). This TCR derives from a man in his 60s with active or convalescent COVID-19. Sequenced: peripheral blood. The V call is TRBV19, the J call TRBJ2-1; no reliable D call. The CDR3 is CASSGLVPNNEQFF. The CDR3 nucleotides are TGTGCCAGTAGTGGTCTAGTTCCCAACAATGAGCAGTTCTTC.